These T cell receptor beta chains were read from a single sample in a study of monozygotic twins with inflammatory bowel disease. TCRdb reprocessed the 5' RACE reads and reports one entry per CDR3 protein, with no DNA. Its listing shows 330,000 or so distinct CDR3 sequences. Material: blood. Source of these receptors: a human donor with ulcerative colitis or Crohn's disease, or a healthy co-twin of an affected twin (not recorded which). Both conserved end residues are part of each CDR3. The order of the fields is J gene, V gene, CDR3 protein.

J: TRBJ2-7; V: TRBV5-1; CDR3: CASWEDTNYEQYF
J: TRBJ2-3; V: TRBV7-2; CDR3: CATANQASPSDTQYF
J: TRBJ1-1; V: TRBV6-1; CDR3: CASIGSMLEAFF
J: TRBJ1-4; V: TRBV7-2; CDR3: CASSLGRGRNEKLFF
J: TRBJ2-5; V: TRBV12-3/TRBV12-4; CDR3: CASSLASTGQETQYF
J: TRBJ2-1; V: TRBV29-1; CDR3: CSVWRYNEQFF
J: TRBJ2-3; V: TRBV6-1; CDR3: CAGSVADTQYF
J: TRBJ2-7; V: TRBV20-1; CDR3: CSARDVQGGYEQYF
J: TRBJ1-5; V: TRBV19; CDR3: CASKGDESNQPQHF
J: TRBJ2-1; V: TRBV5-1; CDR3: CASSFERGGLIFSEQFF